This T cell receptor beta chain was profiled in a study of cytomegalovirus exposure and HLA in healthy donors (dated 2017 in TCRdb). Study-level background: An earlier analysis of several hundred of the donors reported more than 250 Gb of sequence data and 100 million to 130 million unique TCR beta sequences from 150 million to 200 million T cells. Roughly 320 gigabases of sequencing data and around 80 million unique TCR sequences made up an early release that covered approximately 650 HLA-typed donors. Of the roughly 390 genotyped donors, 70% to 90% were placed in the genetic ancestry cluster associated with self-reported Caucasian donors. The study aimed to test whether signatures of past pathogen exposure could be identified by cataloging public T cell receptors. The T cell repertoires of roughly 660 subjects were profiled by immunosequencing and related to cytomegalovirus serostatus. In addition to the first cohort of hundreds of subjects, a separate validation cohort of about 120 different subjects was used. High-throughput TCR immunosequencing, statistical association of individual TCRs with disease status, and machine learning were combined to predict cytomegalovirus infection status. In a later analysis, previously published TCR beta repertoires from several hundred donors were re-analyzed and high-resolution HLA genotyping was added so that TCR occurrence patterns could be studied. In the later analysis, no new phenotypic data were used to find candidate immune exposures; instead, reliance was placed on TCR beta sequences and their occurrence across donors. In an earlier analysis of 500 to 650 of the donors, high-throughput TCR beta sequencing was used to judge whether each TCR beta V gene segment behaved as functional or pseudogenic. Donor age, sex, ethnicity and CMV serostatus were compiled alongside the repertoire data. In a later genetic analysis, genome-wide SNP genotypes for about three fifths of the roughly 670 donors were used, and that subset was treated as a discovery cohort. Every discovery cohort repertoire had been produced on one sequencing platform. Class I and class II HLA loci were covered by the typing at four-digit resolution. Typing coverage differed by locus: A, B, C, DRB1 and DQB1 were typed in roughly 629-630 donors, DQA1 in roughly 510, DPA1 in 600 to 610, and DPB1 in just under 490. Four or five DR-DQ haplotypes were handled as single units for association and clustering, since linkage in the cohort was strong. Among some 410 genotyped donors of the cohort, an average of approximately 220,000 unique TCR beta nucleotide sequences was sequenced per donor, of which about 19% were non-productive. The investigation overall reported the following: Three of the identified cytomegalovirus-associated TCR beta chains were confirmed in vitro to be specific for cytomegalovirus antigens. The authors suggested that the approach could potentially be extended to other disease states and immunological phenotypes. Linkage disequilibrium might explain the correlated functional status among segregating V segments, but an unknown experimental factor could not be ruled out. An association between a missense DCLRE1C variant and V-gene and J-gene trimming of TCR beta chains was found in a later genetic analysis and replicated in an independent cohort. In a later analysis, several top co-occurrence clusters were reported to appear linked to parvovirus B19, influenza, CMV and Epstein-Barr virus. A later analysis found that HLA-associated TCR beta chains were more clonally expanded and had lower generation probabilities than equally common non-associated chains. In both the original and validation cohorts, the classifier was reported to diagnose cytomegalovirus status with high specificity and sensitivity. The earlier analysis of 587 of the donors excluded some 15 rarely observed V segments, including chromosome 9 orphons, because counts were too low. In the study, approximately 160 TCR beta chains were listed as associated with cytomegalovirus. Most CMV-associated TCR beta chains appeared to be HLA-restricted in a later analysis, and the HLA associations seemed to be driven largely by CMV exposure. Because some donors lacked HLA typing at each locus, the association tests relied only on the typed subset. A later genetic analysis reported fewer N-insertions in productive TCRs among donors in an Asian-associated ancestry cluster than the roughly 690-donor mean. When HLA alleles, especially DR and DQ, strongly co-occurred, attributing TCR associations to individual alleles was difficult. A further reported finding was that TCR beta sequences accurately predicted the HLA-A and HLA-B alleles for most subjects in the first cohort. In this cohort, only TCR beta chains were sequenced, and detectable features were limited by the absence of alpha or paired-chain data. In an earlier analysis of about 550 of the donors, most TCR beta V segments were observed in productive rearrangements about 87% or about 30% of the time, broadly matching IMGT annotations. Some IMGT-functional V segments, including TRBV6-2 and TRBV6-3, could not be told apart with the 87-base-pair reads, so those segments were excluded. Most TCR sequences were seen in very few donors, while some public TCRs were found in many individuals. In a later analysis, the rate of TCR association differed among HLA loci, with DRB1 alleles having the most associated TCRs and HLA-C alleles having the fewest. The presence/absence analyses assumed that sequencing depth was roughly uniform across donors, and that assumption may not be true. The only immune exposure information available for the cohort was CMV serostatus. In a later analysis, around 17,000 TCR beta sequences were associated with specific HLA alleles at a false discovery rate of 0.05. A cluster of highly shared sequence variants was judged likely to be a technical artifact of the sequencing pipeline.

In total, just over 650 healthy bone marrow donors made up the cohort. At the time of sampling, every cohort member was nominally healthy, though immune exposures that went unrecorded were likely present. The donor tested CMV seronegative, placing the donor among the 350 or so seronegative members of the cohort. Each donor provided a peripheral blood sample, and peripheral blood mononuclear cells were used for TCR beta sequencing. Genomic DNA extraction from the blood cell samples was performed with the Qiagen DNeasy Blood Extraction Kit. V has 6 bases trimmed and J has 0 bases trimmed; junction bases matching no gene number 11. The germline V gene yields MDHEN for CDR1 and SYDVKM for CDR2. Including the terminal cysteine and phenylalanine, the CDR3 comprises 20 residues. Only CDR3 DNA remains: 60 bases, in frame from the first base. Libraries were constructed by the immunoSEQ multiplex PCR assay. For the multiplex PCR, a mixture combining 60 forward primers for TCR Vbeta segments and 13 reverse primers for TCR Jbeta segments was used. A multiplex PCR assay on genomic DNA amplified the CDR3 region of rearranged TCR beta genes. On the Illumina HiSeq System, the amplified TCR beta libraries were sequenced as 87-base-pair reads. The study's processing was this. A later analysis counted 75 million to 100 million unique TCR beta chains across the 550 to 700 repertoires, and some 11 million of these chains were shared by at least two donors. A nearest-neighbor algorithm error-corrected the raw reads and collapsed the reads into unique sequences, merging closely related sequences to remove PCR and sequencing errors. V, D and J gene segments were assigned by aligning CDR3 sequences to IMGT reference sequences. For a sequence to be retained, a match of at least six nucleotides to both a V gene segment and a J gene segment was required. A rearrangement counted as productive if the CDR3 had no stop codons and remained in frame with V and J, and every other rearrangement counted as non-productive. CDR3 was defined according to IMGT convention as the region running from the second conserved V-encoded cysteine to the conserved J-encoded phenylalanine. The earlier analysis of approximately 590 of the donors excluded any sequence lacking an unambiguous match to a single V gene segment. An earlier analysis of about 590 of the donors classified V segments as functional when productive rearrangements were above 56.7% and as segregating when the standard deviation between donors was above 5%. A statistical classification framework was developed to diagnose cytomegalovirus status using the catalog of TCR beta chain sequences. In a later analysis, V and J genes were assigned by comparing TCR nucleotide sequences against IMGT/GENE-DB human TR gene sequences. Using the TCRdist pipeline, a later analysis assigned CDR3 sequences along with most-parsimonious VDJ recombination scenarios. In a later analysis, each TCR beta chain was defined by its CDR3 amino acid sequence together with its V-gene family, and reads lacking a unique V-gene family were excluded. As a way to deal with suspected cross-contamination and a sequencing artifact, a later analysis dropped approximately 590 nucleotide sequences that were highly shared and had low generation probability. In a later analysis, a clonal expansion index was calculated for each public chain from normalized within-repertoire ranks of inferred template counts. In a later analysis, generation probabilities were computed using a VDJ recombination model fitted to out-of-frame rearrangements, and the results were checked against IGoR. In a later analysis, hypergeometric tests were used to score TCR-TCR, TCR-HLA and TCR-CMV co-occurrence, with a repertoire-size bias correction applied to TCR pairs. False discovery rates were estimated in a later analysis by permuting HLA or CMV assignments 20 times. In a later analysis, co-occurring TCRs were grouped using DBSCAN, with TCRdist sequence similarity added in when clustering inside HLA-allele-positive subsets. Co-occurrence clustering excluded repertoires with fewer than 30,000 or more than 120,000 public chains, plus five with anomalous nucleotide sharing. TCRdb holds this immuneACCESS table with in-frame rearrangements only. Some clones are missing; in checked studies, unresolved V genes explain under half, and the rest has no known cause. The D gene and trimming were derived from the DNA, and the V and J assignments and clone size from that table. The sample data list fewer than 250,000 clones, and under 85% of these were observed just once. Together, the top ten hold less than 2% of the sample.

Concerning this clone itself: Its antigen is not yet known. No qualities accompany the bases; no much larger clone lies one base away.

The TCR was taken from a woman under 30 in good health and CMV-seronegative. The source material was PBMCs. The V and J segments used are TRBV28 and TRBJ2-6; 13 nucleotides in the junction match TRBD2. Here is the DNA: TGTGCCAGCAGCGGGACTAGCGGGATTTATATCAGCTCTGGGGCCAACGTCCTGACTTTC. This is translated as CASSGTSGIYISSGANVLTF.